The clone carrying this T cell receptor (beta chain) appeared once. Original methodology: Amplification from reference gene primers served as the basis for estimated nucleated cell counts. Clones were sequenced by immunoSEQ multiplex PCR, and TCRdb holds only the in-frame ones, with some missing. V, J and clone size derive from that table, while D and trimming were established from the DNA sequence. The data show 330,000 or so clones, around 87% seen once. The CDR3 totals 17 residues. Trimming took off 5 bases at V and 1 base at J, with 20 bases between the two ends. The germline CDR1 and CDR2 sequences are SEHNR and FQNEAQ (reference sequence). Participants reported their clinical history, and cohort assignment relied on those reports. The sample comes from a study of blood T cell repertoires in COVID-19. Study background: Recovered status in Cohort 3 required two negative PCRs, clearance, or symptom resolution.

The source is a man aged 40-49 years in a cohort exposed to, infected with or recovered from COVID-19 (not recorded which). The V and J genes are TRBV7-9 and TRBJ2-5; TRBD2 might be the D (6 bases). The sample consisted of PBMCs or T cells enriched from blood (not recorded which). The CDR3 DNA sequence: TGTGCCAGCAGCAGACGCTCCATCGGCGGGACCCAAGAGACCCAGTACTTC. Translation: CASSRRSIGGTQETQYF.